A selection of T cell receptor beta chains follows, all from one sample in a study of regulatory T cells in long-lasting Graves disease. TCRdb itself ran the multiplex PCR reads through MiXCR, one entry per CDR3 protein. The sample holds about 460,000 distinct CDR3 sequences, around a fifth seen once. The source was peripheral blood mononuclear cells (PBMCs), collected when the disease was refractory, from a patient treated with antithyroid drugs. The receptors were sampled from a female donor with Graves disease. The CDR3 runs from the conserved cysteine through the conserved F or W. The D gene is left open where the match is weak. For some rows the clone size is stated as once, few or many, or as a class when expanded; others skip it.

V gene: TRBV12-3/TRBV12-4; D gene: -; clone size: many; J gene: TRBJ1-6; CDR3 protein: CASSLGWQTPLHF; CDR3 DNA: TGTGCCAGCAGTTTAGGGTGGCAGACACCCCTCCACTTT
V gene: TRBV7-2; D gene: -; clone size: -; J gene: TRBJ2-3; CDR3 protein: CASSYKAGAAGHTDTQYF; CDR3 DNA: TGTGCCAGCAGCTACAAAGCTGGGGCGGCGGGGCACACAGATACGCAGTATTTT
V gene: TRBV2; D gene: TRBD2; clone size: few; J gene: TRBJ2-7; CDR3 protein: CASSGLAGGYEQYF; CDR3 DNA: TGTGCCAGCAGTGGACTAGCGGGAGGCTACGAGCAGTACTTC
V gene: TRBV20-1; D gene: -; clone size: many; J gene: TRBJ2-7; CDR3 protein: CSATYDEQYF; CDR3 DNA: TGCAGTGCTACTTACGACGAGCAGTACTTC
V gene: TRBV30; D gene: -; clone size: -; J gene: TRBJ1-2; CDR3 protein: CAWSVRSDYGYTF; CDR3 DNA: TGTGCCTGGAGTGTACGGTCGGACTATGGCTACACCTTC
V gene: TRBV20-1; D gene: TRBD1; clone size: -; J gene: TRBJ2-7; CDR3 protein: CSARQGGFSYEQYF; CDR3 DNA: TGCAGTGCGAGACAGGGGGGGTTCTCCTACGAGCAGTACTTC
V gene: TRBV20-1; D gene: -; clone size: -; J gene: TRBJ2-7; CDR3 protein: CSARDGTGSDEQYF; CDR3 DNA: TGCAGTGCTAGAGATGGTACAGGGTCCGACGAGCAGTACTTC
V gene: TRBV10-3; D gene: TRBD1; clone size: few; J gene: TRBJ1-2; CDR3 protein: CAISDTGGGYGYTF; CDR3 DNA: TGTGCCATCAGTGATACAGGGGGCGGCTATGGCTACACCTTC
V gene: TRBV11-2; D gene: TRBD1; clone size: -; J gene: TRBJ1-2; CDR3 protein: CASRLSGQGEYGYTF; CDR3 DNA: TGTGCCAGCAGACTATCGGGACAGGGGGAATATGGCTACACCTTC
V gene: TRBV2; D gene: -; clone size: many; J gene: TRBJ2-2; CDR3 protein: CASRKELGAGELFF; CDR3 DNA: TGTGCCAGCAGGAAGGAATTGGGGGCCGGGGAGCTGTTTTTT
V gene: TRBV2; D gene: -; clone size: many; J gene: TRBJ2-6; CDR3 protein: CASGYSGANVLTF; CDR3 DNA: TGTGCCAGCGGTTACTCTGGGGCCAACGTCCTGACTTTC
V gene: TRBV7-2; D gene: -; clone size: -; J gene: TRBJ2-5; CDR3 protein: CASSLDQVAETQYF; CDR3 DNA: TGTGCCAGCAGCTTAGATCAGGTGGCGGAGACCCAGTACTTC
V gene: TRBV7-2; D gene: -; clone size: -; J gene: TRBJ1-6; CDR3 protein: CASNLTTGNNSPLHF; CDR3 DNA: TGTGCCAGCAACTTAACCACAGGGAATAATTCACCCCTCCACTTT
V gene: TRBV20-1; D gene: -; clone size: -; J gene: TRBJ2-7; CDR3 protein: CSARGVYPYEQYF; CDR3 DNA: TGCAGTGCTAGAGGAGTCTATCCCTACGAGCAGTACTTC
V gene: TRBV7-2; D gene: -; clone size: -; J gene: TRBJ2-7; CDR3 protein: CASSLAVTGTYEQYF; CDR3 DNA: TGTGCCAGCAGCTTAGCAGTGACTGGCACCTACGAGCAGTACTTC
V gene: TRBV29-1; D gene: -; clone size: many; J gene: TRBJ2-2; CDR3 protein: CSGATYGTGELFF; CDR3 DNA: TGCAGCGGGGCTACGTACGGCACCGGGGAGCTGTTTTTT
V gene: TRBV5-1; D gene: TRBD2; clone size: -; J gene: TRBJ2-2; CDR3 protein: CASSPTPSGTGELFF; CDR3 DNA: TGCGCCAGCTCCCCGACGCCTAGCGGGACGGGGGAGCTGTTTTTT
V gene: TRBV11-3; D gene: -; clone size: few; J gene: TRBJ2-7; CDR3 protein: CASSLDYPPGNSYEQYF; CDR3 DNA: TGTGCCAGCAGCTTAGATTACCCCCCCGGGAATTCCTACGAGCAGTACTTC
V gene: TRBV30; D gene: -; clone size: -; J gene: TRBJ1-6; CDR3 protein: CAWSGQENSPLHF; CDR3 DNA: TGTGCCTGGAGTGGACAGGAGAATTCACCCCTCCACTTT
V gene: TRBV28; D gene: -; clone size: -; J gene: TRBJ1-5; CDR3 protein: CASSQGHLGLNQPQHF; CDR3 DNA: TGTGCCAGCAGCCAGGGACATTTAGGGTTGAATCAGCCCCAGCATTTT
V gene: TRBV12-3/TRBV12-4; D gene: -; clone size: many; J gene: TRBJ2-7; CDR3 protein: CASSPGVGEQYF; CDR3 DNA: TGTGCCAGCAGTCCAGGGGTGGGAGAGCAGTACTTC
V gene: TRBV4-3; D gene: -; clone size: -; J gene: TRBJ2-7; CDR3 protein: CASSPSGLANYEQYF; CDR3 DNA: TGCGCCAGCAGCCCCTCCGGGCTAGCGAATTACGAGCAGTACTTC
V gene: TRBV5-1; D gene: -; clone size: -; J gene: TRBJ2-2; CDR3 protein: CASKTSPGSGELFF; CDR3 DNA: TGCGCCAGCAAGACGAGTCCGGGATCCGGGGAGCTGTTTTTT
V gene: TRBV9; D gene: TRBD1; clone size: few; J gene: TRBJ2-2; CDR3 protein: CASSVHRGPTTGELFF; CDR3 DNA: TGTGCCAGCAGCGTACACAGGGGGCCAACGACCGGGGAGCTGTTTTTT
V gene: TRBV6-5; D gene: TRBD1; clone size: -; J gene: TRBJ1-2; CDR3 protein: CASSYEGAGIGYTF; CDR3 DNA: TGTGCCAGCAGTTACGAGGGGGCTGGGATTGGCTACACCTTC
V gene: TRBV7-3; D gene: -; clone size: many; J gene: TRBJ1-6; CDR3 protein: CASSLERLGNSPLHF; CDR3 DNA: TGTGCCAGCAGCTTAGAGCGACTGGGCAATTCACCCCTCCACTTT
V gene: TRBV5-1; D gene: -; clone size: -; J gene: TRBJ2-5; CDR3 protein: CASSLVLGERTQYF; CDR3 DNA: TGCGCCAGCAGCTTGGTCCTAGGCGAGAGGACCCAGTACTTC
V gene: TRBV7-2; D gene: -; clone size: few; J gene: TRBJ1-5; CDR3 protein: CASATQGNQPQHF; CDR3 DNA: TGTGCCAGCGCAACCCAGGGAAATCAGCCCCAGCATTTT
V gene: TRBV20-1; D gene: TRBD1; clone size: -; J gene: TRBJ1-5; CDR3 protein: CSANPLTGNQPQHF; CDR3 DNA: TGCAGTGCCAACCCTTTGACAGGGAATCAGCCCCAGCATTTT
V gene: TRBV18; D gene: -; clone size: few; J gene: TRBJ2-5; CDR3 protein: CASSPPNPQETQYF; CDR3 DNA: TGTGCCAGCTCACCACCAAACCCGCAAGAGACCCAGTACTTC
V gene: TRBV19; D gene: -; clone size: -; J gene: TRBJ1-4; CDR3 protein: CASSIGDVAEKLFF; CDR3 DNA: TGTGCCAGTAGTATAGGGGACGTCGCTGAAAAACTGTTTTTT
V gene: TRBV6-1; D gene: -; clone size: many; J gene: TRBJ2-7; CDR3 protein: CASSPDWSSYEQYF; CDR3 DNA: TGTGCCAGCAGTCCAGACTGGAGCTCCTACGAGCAGTACTTC
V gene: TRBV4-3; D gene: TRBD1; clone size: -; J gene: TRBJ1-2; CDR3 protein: CASSQSRRDREGYAF; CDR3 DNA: TGCGCCAGCAGCCAATCCCGCCGGGACAGGGAAGGCTACGCCTTC
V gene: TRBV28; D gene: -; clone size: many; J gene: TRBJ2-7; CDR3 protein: CASRHPGQSYEQYF; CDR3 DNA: TGTGCCAGCAGACATCCCGGACAGTCATACGAGCAGTACTTC
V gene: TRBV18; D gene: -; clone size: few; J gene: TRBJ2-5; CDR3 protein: CASSPPAEVETQYF; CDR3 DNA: TGTGCCAGCTCACCACCCGCTGAGGTAGAGACCCAGTACTTC
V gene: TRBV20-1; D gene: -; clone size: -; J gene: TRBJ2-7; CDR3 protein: CSASPTGATRLEQYF; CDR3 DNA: TGCAGTGCTAGCCCGACCGGGGCCACGCGCCTGGAGCAGTACTTC
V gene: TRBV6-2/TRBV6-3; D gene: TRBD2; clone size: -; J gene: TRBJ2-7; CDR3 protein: CASKPLAGANYEQYF; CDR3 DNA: TGTGCCAGCAAACCTCTAGCGGGGGCCAACTACGAGCAGTACTTC
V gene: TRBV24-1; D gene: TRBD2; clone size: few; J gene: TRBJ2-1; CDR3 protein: CATFDRDYSYNEQFF; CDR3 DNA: TGTGCCACGTTTGACCGGGACTATTCCTACAATGAGCAGTTCTTC
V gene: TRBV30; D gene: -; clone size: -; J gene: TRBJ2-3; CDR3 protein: CAWSVKDSTDTQYF; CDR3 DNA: TGTGCCTGGAGTGTTAAGGACTCAACAGATACGCAGTATTTT
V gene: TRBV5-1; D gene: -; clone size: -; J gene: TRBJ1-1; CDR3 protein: CASNLRDPNTEAFF; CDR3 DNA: TGCGCCAGCAACCTCCGGGATCCAAACACTGAAGCTTTCTTT
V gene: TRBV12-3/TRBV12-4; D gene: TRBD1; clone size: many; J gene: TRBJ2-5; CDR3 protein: CASSFGGQGVGETQYF; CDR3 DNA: TGTGCCAGCAGTTTCGGAGGACAGGGGGTTGGGGAGACCCAGTACTTC
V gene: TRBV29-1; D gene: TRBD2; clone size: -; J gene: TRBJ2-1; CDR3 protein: CSVDPSGRLYNEQFF; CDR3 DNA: TGCAGCGTTGATCCTAGCGGGAGGCTCTACAATGAGCAGTTCTTC
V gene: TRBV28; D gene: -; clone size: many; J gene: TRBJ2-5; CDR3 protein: CASSPYAEGPVETQYF; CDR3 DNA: TGTGCCAGCAGCCCATATGCGGAAGGGCCCGTTGAGACCCAGTACTTC
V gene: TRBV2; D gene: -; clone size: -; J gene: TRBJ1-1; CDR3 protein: CASSRRADTEAFF; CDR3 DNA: TGTGCCAGCAGTCGACGGGCAGACACTGAAGCTTTCTTT
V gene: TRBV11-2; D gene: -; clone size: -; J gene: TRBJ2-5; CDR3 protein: CASSLEEAQYF; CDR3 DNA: TGTGCCAGCAGCTTAGAGGAGGCCCAGTACTTC
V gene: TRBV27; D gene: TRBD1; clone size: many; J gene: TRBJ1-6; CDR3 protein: CASSLQGAQSPLHF; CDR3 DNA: TGTGCCAGCAGTTTACAGGGGGCGCAATCACCCCTCCACTTT
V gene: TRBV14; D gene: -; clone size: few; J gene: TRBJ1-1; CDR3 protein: CASSQGTPGLLKRANTEAFF; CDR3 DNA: TGTGCCAGCAGCCAAGGAACCCCGGGACTATTAAAAAGGGCAAACACTGAAGCTTTCTTT
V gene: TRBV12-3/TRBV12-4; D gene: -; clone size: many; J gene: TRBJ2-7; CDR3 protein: CASSTSPGVSYEQYF; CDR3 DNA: -
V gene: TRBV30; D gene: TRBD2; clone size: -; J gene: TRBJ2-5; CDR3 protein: CAWGRGAGGSETQYF; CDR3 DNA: TGTGCCTGGGGTCGGGGGGCGGGGGGCTCAGAGACCCAGTACTTC
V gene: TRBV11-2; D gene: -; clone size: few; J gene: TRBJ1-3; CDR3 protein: CASSTVRGFSGNTIYF; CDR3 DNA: TGTGCCAGCAGCACCGTCCGGGGTTTCTCTGGAAACACCATATATTTT
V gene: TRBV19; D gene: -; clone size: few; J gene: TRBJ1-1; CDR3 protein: CASSIDRSGTEAFF; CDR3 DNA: TGTGCCAGTAGTATAGACAGAAGCGGGACTGAAGCTTTCTTT
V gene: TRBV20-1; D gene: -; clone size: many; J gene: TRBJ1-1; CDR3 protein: CSARGGMNTEAFF; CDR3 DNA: TGCAGTGCTAGGGGGGGGATGAACACTGAAGCTTTCTTT
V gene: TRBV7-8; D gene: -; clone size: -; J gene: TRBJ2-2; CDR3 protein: CAGSLDSNTGELFF; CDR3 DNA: TGTGCCGGCAGTCTCGACAGTAACACCGGGGAGCTGTTTTTT